The clone carrying this T cell receptor (beta chain) was seen ten or more times. Antigen unknown. Using quantitative 5'-RACE with molecular barcodes, the authors made TCR beta libraries. Each CDR3 protein is one row after TCRdb ran MiXCR on the 5' RACE reads. The table includes hundreds of thousands of distinct CDR3 sequences, roughly 10% detected once. Germline assignment: CDR1 MGHDK and CDR2 SYGVNS. This CDR3 region has 15 residues. J gave up 4 bases and V 6 bases, and 6 bases lay outside the gene matches. The data belong to a study of CD8 T cells in ankylosing spondylitis. Broader study findings: Made up of several highly homologous variants, a TCR beta motif appeared characteristic of ankylosing spondylitis blood.

The clonotype originates from a male donor with ankylosing spondylitis. This chain uses TRBV25-1 with TRBJ2-1, with 10 bases matching TRBD2. The specimen sequenced was blood, either unsorted or a sorted T cell fraction (not recorded which). The CDR3 here is CASRRSGGVYNEQFF. CDR3 DNA sequence: TGTGCCAGCAGGAGGAGCGGGGGGGTTTACAATGAGCAGTTCTTC.